Below are 20 T cell receptor beta chains sequenced from a single sample in a study of CD4 T cells in relation to SARS-CoV-2 and coronaviruses (dated by TCRdb to the early 2020s). Library generation was performed with the immunoSEQ multiplex PCR assay. This immuneACCESS table, as held by TCRdb, lists in-frame sequences with V and J called but not all clones. Of the missing ones, under half trace to an unresolved V gene in checked studies; the others have no known cause. Counted in this sample were around 45,000 clones; roughly four fifths of them appeared once. The top ten constitute about 1.5% of the sample. These receptors are not linked to any known antigen. The sequenced sample consisted of naive CD4+ T cells from PBMCs, cultured in vitro. Interpreted using the paper, the cell subset or site label stands for: naive CD4+ T cells isolated by negative enrichment. These receptor sequences come from an adult with COVID-19.

The rearrangement joins TRBV18 to TRBJ2-2; the D is unclear. V was shortened by 3 bases and J by 5 bases, with 10 bases between the two germline ends. Germline CDR1 KGHSH, CDR2 LQKENI. The CDR3 is 14 residues long. CDR3 bases: TGTGCCAGCTCACCCCAGCGAGATACCGGGGAGCTGTTTTTT. This codes for CASSPQRDTGELFF.

V is TRBV15 and J is TRBJ1-4; D unclear. Germline loops: CDR1 LNHNV, CDR2 YYDKDF (reference sequence). Trimming pared 1 base from V and 8 bases from J, leaving 8 bases between. The CDR3 totals 13 residues. The CDR3 region is CATSRGEEEKLFF. CDR3 nucleotides: TGTGCCACCAGCAGAGGGGAAGAGGAAAAACTGTTTTTT.

The genes are TRBV28 and TRBJ2-3; D is ambiguous. The V end lost 6 bases, the J end lost 0 bases, and 13 bases lay between the germline ends. The length of the CDR3 is 15 residues. CDR1 MDHEN and CDR2 SYDVKM come from the germline V gene. CDR3 sequence (DNA): TGTGCCAGCAGGAATGGGCCGCGGAGCACAGATACGCAGTATTTT. This gives the protein CASRNGPRSTDTQYF.

This sequence joins TRBV3-1 (or the pseudogene TRBV3-2) and TRBJ1-4; D is uncertain. Trimming took off 1 base at V and 5 bases at J, with 8 bases between the two ends. The CDR3 has 14 residues. The V gene's germline CDR1 is LGHDT and CDR2 YNNKEL (reference sequence). The DNA for the CDR3 is TGTGCCAGCAGCCAAGTTGGTGTGAATGAAAAACTGTTTTTT. Translation: CASSQVGVNEKLFF.

This clone was recorded a few times. The chain couples TRBV6-5 to TRBJ1-5, with D unresolved. Looked up from germline, CDR1 is MNHEY and CDR2 is SVGAGI. Trimming pared 6 bases from V and 6 bases from J, leaving 15 bases between. The CDR3 contains 14 residues. This CDR3 reads CASSNSWEGQPQHF. In DNA, the CDR3 is TGTGCCAGCAGCAACAGCTGGGAGGGTCAGCCCCAGCATTTT.

The J gene is TRBJ2-7, the V gene TRBV11-2; possibly TRBD1 for D (6 bases). The CDR3 extends over 11 amino acids. Trimming removed 5 bases at V and 9 bases at J, with 11 bases between. CDR1 is SGHAT, CDR2 FQNNGV, per germline. The CDR3 DNA reads TGTGCCAGCAGCGCCCGGGACACGCAGTACTTC. Its translation is CASSARDTQYF.

V gene TRBV10-3 combines with J gene TRBJ2-1; D could derive from TRBD1 or TRBD2 (5 bases each). The CDR3 length is 12 residues. Trimming removed 8 bases from V and 5 bases from J, with 10 bases in between. CDR1 is ENHRY, CDR2 SYGVKD, per germline. The CDR3 coding sequence is TGTGCCATCTGGAGAGGGGACAATGAGCAGTTCTTC. It is translated as CAIWRGDNEQFF.

The table lists this clone with a count of one. The J gene is TRBJ2-5, the V gene TRBV2, with TRBD1 matching 10 bases. The CDR3 is 15 residues long. Germline values: CDR1 SNHLY, CDR2 FYNNEI. The V and J ends lost 5 bases and 4 bases, in that order; junction bases with no gene match: 7. The CDR3 DNA is TGTGCCAGCAGTCGAAGGGGGACAGGGGTAGAGACCCAGTACTTC. Its translation: CASSRRGTGVETQYF.

The table lists this clone with a few counts. This chain connects TRBV6-5 to TRBJ1-2; perhaps TRBD1 as D (5 bases). Germline CDR1 and CDR2: MNHEY and SVGAGI. With 0 bases removed from V and 8 bases from J, the gap between germline ends came to 13 bases. The CDR3 totals 14 residues. The CDR3 DNA is TGTGCCAGCAGTTACTCGGGGGGTGTAGGGGGCTACACCTTC. This codes for CASSYSGGVGGYTF.

This chain uses TRBV19 with TRBJ1-1; 8 nucleotides align to TRBD1. CDR1 LNHDA and CDR2 SQIVND come from the germline V gene (reference sequence). The length of the CDR3 is 14 residues. V gave up 4 bases and J gave up 6 bases; unmatched junction bases: 7. The CDR3 DNA is TGTGCCAGTAGTACCATTGACAGGGGACCTGAAGCTTTCTTT. Translation: CASSTIDRGPEAFF.

The rearrangement uses TRBV7-3 and TRBJ1-2; D is uncertain. CDR3 length equals 15 residues. Germline CDR1 and CDR2: SGHTA and FQGTGA. V lost 1 base and J lost 3, with 12 bases in between. CDR3 sequence reads: CASSLRAEEDYGYTF. The CDR3 DNA reads TGTGCCAGCAGCTTAAGGGCCGAAGAAGACTATGGCTACACCTTC.

The chain employs TRBV10-3 and TRBJ2-7, with D uncertain. V was cut by 6 bases and J by 0 bases, with 9 bases left in between. The germline gives CDR1 ENHRY, CDR2 SYGVKD. This CDR3 has 13 amino acids. The CDR3, as DNA: TGTGCCATCAGGGAAGAGAGCTCCTACGAGCAGTACTTC. It encodes CAIREESSYEQYF.

The J gene is TRBJ1-3, the V gene TRBV3-1 (or the pseudogene TRBV3-2); possible D gene TRBD1, 5 bases. Trimming took off 3 bases at V and 6 bases at J, with 12 bases between the two ends. CDR3 size: 14 residues. CDR1 is LGHDT, CDR2 YNNKEL, per germline (reference sequence). CDR3 nucleotides: TGTGCCAGCAGCCAGGGCAGGGTCCAAAACACCATATATTTT. As protein: CASSQGRVQNTIYF.

The rearrangement links TRBV28 to TRBJ2-1; 10 positions match TRBD2. The trim removed 7 bases at V and 0 bases at J, leaving 6 bases unmatched. This CDR3 has 16 amino acids. Germline CDR1 MDHEN, CDR2 SYDVKM. DNA for the CDR3: TGTGCCAGCACCTATTCTAGCGGGAGCTCCTACAATGAGCAGTTCTTC. This gives the protein CASTYSSGSSYNEQFF.

This clone is a singleton in its sample. The chain carries TRBV29-1 and TRBJ2-5, with D possibly matching TRBD2 (6 bases). The CDR3 consists of 13 residues. The ends were cut back, 2 bases at V and 3 bases at J, with 10 bases in the middle. Germline V lookup: CDR1 SQVTM, CDR2 ANQGSEA. This CDR3 is CSVESPSEETQYF. The CDR3 DNA follows: TGCAGCGTTGAATCGCCTAGCGAAGAGACCCAGTACTTC. Variable domain in full (rest from reference TRBV29-1 and TRBJ2-5): SAVISQKPSRDICQRGTSLTIQCQVDSQVTMMFWYRQQPGQSLTLIATANQGSEATYESGFVIDKFPISRPNLTFSTLTVSNMSPEDSSIYLCSVESPSEETQYFGPGTRLLVL.

V gene TRBV6-1 combines with J gene TRBJ1-3, with 9 nucleotides matching TRBD1. V was clipped by 4 bases and J by 4 bases; unmatched bases: 11. CDR3 length: 17 amino acids. The germline gives CDR1 MNHNS, CDR2 SASEGT. The CDR3 protein is CASSAPGQGLLGNTIYF. CDR3 coding DNA: TGTGCCAGCAGTGCTCCGGGACAGGGTCTTCTCGGAAACACCATATATTTT.

The chain links TRBV28 to TRBJ1-3; weak D call: TRBD1 (6 bases). CDR1 is MDHEN and CDR2 is SYDVKM in the germline V gene. V lost 5 bases, J lost 2 bases, and 10 bases lay in between. The CDR3 contains 14 residues. CDR3 sequence: CASSHRVAGNTIYF. CDR3 DNA: TGTGCCAGCAGTCACAGGGTGGCTGGAAACACCATATATTTT. Filled out from reference TRBV28 and TRBJ1-3, the complete variable domain reads DVKVTQSSRYLVKRTGEKVFLECVQDMDHENMFWYRQDPGLGLRLIYFSYDVKMKEKGDIPEGYSVSREKKERFSLILESASTNQTSMYLCASSHRVAGNTIYFGEGSWLTVV.

The V and J genes are TRBV5-1 and TRBJ2-7; D is ambiguous. The CDR3 has 17 residues. Trimming left V 3 bases short and J 2 bases short, with 21 bases between. Germline V gene data show CDR1 as SGHRS and CDR2 as YFSETQ. The CDR3 sequence: CASSSLHLGTRPYEQYF. The CDR3 DNA follows: TGCGCCAGCAGCTCACTACACCTGGGAACAAGACCCTACGAGCAGTACTTC.

The chain has TRBV7-2 and TRBJ2-7; 7 nucleotides match TRBD1. The CDR3 contains 13 residues. The trim removed 5 bases at V and 5 bases at J, leaving 6 bases unmatched. Per the germline V gene, CDR1 is SGHTA and CDR2 is FQGNSA. The CDR3 nucleotides read TGTGCCAGCAGCCCGACAGGGCTTGACGAGCAGTACTTC. The encoded protein is CASSPTGLDEQYF.

This clone showed up just a few times. The rearrangement joins TRBV2 to TRBJ1-2; D unclear. Trimming shortened V by 4 bases and J by 4 bases, and 7 bases separated the two germline ends. The CDR3 covers 12 residues. Germline V lookup: CDR1 SNHLY, CDR2 FYNNEI. The CDR3 DNA reads as TGTGCCAGCAGTGGAGGGTTCTATGGCTACACCTTC. Its translation: CASSGGFYGYTF.